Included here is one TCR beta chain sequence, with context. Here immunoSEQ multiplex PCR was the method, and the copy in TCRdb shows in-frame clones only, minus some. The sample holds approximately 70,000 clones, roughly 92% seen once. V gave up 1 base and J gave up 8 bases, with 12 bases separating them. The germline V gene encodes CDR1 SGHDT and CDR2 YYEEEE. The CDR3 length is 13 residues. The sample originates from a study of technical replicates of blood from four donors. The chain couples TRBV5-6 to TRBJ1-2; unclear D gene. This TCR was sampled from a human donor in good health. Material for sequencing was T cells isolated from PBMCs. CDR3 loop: CASSLNRERGYTF. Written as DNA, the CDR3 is TGTGCCAGCAGCTTGAACCGAGAACGGGGCTACACCTTC.